The entry below gives a single T cell receptor (beta chain) sequence along with its context. This clonotype was counted a few times. Its antigen remains unidentified. No qualities accompany the bases; no much larger clone lies one base away. Profiling of TCR beta VDJ combinations and CDR3 sequences used genomic DNA as the template. An Illumina HiSeq 2000 was used for TCR repertoire sequencing. From the authors' description of their analysis: Repertoires were assessed using TRBV/TRBJ rearrangement plots, CDR3 size and DJ length profiles, and Simpson's diversity index. Whichever DNA sequence was most abundant in the deep sequencing data was defined as the immunodominant clone. CDR3 amino acid sequences were checked for sharing across subjects and were also compared against the VDJdb database and published repertoires. The public reads were quality trimmed at Q25 with fastp and then assembled into clones with MiXCR by TCRdb, keeping productive beta chains. CDR3 protein duplicates are merged, each entry listing the most common genes and DNA. For this entry, the V and J calls and clone size follow TCRdb and not the study's own pipeline. This sample is represented by around 430,000 distinct CDR3 sequences; around 30% of them were singletons. The biggest ten clones account for nearly 0.85% of the sample.

Patients chosen for sequencing had shown expansion of CD8+CD57+ cells by flow cytometry. Every patient had severe acquired aplastic anemia, diagnosed using the International Study of Aplastic Anemia and Agranulocytosis and Camitta criteria. At the time blood was sampled, none of the patients had received any therapy. The study deep-sequenced TCR repertoires of sorted CD4+ and CD8+ blood T cells from severe aplastic anemia patients and healthy subjects. In the USA, patient enrollment took place under clinicaltrials.gov protocols 00001620, 01623167, 00001397, 00071045, 00081523 and 00961064. Ficoll-Paque density gradient centrifugation was used to isolate peripheral blood mononuclear cells. Before DNA extraction, CD4+ and CD8+ T cells were sorted by FACS or by magnetic beads. This entry belongs to a study of CD8+CD57+ T cells in acquired aplastic anemia (dated by TCRdb to about 2018). Describing the broader study: On average, sorted CD4+ and CD8+ cells yielded around 3.4 ug of extracted DNA, with a range of roughly 0.19 to 27.4 ug. A CD8+CD57+ expansion meant a frequency higher than the mean frequency seen in healthy subjects.

Overall results and qualifications from the work: Between patients and healthy controls, no significant difference in CD8+ Simpson's diversity was found (P=0.060). Although some 28 CD8+ CDR3 sequences were shared by patients and controls, these sequences appeared highly expressed in patients and within the immunodominant clones of patients.

Sequences SGHAT (CDR1) and FQNNGV (CDR2) are obtained from the germline V gene. V and J are trimmed by 4 bases and 4 bases, and the gene matches miss 5 bases of the junction. CDR3 length: 17 amino acids, cysteine to phenylalanine. Only the CDR3 portion is preserved as DNA: 51 bases, with reading frame beginning at the first base. The origin of this receptor is a human donor with aplastic anemia. This chain is built from TRBV11-2 and TRBJ2-3, with TRBD2 identical over 16 junction bases. Sequenced: sorted CD4+, CD8+, or CD8+CD57+ T cells (not recorded which) from PBMCs. The DNA sequence is given as TGTGCCAGCAGCTCGGGACTAGCGGGGGGGCCCGCAGATACGCAGTATTTT. Translation gives CASSSGLAGGPADTQYF.